This entry describes one T cell receptor (beta chain). No antigen is known for it. The data were produced by immunoSEQ multiplex PCR, yet TCRdb's version contains in-frame clones alone and is incomplete. This table has around 33,000 clones, approximately 88% appearing once. The germline gives CDR1 SGHRS, CDR2 YFSETQ. CDR3 length equals 14 residues. V lost 3 bases and J lost 2, with 12 bases in between. The sample is drawn from a study of STAT5B mutations in CD4+ large granular lymphocyte leukemia. Whole-study results and caveats: CD4-sorted patient repertoires seemed more clonal than healthy CD4+ repertoires.

The material sequenced was CD4+ T cells from blood buffy coats. This clonotype was sampled from a human donor in good health. V is TRBV5-1 and J is TRBJ2-7, with a tentative D call TRBD2 (6 bases). The CDR3 is CASSSGLPPYEQYF. The DNA for the CDR3 is TGCGCCAGCAGCTCGGGACTCCCTCCCTACGAGCAGTACTTC.